This T cell receptor beta chain stems from a study of identical twins. Whole-study findings and limits: Weaker excess twin sharing was observed in beta out-of-frame sequences.

This clonotype appeared many times. Antigen specificity is unknown. Germline V gives CDR1 ENHRY, CDR2 SYGVKD. This CDR3 has 15 amino acids. V shed 2 bases and J 6 bases; nucleotides not matched to a gene: 6. The donor group consisted entirely of healthy Caucasians. MiXCR was run by TCRdb on the 5' RACE reads, yielding one entry per CDR3 protein. The repertoire holds hundreds of thousands of distinct CDR3 sequences, with roughly 6% as singletons. Material: naive T cells sorted from blood. This chain links TRBV10-3 with TRBJ2-7; 11 positions match TRBD2. This sequence was found in a man younger than 35 in good health. The CDR3 loop is CAISEVAGGPGEQYV. The CDR3 DNA sequence: TGTGCCATCAGTGAGGTAGCGGGAGGGCCAGGCGAGCAGTACGTC.